The TCR beta chain under discussion was sequenced for a study of tumor and adjacent non-tumor tissue in lung cancer. Three rounds of nested PCR, following a modified ARM-PCR protocol, produced the TCRbeta library. TCRdb re-called the multiplex PCR reads through MiXCR, storing one row per CDR3 protein. The sample shows more than 85,000 distinct CDR3 sequences, nearly 85% of them seen only once. The CDR3 has 15 amino acids. Germline V gene sequence: CDR1 MNHEY, CDR2 SVGAGI. Comment on this clonotype: A junction boundary mismatches the germline segment, possibly from a read error.

No cell sorting was done before RNA was extracted from the tissue. Sequencing was performed on lung tumor tissue. This chain links TRBV6-5 with TRBJ1-2, with a weak D call TRBD1 (6 bases). The sequence derives from a man between 65 and 85 years old with non-small cell lung cancer. CDR3 region: CASSATGMGVYGYIF. CDR3 coding DNA: TGTGCCAGCAGTGCTACAGGGATGGGCGTTTATGGGTACATCTTC.